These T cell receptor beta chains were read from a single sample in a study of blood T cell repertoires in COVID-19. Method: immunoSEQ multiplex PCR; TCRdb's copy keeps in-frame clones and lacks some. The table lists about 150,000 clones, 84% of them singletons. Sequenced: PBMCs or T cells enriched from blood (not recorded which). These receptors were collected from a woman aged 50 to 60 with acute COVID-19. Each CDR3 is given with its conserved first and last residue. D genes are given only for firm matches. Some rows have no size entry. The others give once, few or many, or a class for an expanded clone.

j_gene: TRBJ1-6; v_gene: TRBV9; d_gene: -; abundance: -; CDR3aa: CASSVSPQGLNSPLHF; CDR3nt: TGTGCCAGCAGCGTAAGCCCCCAGGGGCTGAATTCACCCCTCCACTTT
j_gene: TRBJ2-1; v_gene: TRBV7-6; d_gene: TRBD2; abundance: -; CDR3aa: CASSLGTSGNNEQFF; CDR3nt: TGTGCCAGCAGCCTTGGGACTAGCGGGAACAATGAGCAGTTCTTC
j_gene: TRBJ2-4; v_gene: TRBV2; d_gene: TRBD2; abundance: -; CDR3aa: CASRKTGTSGKGQYF; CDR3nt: TGTGCCAGCAGAAAGACCGGGACTAGCGGGAAGGGTCAGTACTTC
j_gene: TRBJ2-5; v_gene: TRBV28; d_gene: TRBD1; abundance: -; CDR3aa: CASRAQGALETQYF; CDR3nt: TGTGCCAGCAGGGCCCAGGGGGCTCTAGAGACCCAGTACTTC
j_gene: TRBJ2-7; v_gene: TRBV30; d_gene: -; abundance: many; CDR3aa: CAWSVSRYEQYF; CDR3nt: TGTGCCTGGAGTGTATCCAGGTACGAGCAGTACTTC
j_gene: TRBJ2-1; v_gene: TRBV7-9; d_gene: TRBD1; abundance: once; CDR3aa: CASSARQGAYNEQFF; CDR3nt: TGTGCCAGCAGCGCGAGACAGGGGGCGTACAATGAGCAGTTCTTC
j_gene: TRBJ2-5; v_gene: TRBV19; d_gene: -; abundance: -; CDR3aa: CASSIIPEETQYF; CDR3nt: TGTGCCAGTAGTATTATCCCAGAAGAGACCCAGTACTTC
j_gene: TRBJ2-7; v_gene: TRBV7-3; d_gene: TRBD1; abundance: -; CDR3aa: CASSSGGTGGSEQYF; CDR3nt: TGTGCCAGCAGCTCGGGCGGGACAGGCGGTTCCGAGCAGTACTTC
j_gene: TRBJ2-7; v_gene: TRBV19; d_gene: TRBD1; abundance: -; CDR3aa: CATEDRGHEQYF; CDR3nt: TGTGCCACCGAGGACAGGGGCCACGAGCAGTACTTC
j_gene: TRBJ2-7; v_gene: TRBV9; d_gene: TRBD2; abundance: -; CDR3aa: CASSVGARGLGFSEQYF; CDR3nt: TGTGCCAGCAGCGTAGGAGCTAGGGGACTAGGTTTCTCCGAGCAGTACTTC
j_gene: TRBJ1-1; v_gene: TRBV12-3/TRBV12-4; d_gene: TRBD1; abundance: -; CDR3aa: CASSLRGREAFF; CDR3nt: TGTGCCAGCAGTTTGAGGGGGCGGGAAGCTTTCTTT
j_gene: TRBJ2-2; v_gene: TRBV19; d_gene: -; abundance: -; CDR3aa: CASRSPQGNTGELFF; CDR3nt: TGTGCCAGTAGATCGCCACAGGGTAACACCGGGGAGCTGTTTTTT
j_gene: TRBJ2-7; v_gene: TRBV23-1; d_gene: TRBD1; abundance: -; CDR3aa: CASSTSAGGFYEQYF; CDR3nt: TGCGCCAGCAGCACGTCAGCAGGGGGCTTCTACGAGCAGTACTTC
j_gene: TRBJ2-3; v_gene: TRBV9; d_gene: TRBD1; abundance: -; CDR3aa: CASSVAGTGSTDTQYF; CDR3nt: TGTGCCAGCAGCGTAGCCGGGACAGGGAGCACAGATACGCAGTATTTT
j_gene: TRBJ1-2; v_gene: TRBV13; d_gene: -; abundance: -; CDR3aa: CASSAQGRADRGGYTF; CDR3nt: TGTGCCAGCAGCGCGCAGGGCAGGGCCGACCGGGGGGGCTACACCTTC
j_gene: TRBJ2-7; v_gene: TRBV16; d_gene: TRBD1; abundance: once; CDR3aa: CASSHTGTGYYEQYF; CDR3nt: TGTGCCAGCAGCCACACCGGGACAGGGTATTACGAGCAGTACTTC
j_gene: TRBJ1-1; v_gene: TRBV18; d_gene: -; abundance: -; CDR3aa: CASSPGEEVEAFF; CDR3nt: TGTGCCAGCTCACCGGGAGAGGAGGTTGAAGCTTTCTTT
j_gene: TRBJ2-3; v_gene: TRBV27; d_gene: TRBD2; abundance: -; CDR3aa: CASSNSGRRPDTQYF; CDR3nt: TGTGCCAGCAGCAATAGCGGGAGGCGCCCCGATACGCAGTATTTT
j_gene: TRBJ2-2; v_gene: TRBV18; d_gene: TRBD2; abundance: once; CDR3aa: CASSSLAGGLGTGELFF; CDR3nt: TGTGCCAGCTCATCTTTAGCGGGAGGACTGGGAACCGGGGAGCTGTTTTTT
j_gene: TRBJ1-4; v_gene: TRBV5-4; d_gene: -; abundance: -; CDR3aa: CASSLAPDLREKLFF; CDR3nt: TGTGCCAGCAGCTTGGCTCCTGACTTGCGGGAAAAACTGTTTTTT
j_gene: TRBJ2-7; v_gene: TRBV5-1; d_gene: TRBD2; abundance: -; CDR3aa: CASSSGGGVPYEQYF; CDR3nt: TGCGCCAGCAGTTCGGGCGGGGGAGTACCCTACGAGCAGTACTTC
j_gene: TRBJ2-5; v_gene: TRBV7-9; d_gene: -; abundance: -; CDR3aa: CASSRAGAQGETQYF; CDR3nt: TGTGCCAGCAGTCGAGCAGGGGCTCAAGGGGAGACCCAGTACTTC
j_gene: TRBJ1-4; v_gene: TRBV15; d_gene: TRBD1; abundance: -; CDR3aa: CATSRDQGTGGEKLFF; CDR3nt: TGTGCCACCAGCAGAGATCAAGGGACAGGGGGTGAAAAACTGTTTTTT
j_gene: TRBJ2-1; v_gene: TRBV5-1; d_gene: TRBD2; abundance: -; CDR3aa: CASQEGLAGVKQFF; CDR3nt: TGCGCCAGCCAGGAGGGACTAGCGGGAGTCAAGCAGTTCTTC
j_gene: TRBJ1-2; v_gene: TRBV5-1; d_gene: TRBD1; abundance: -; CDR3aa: CASSGTGENYGYTF; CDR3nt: TGCGCCAGCAGCGGAACAGGGGAGAACTATGGCTACACCTTC
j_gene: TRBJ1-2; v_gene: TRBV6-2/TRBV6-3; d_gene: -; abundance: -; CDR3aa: CASSYLRYGYTF; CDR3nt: TGTGCCAGCAGTTACCTCCGCTATGGCTACACCTTC
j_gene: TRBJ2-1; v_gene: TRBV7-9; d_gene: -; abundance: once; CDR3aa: CASSLRGTDNEQFF; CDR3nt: TGTGCCAGCAGCTTACGGGGGACTGACAATGAGCAGTTCTTC
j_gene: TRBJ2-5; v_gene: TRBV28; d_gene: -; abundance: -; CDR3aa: CATTEGRGETQYF; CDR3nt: TGTGCCACCACGGAGGGGCGAGGAGAGACCCAGTACTTC
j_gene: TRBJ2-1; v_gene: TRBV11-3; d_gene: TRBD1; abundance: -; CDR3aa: CASSEWNIQGGNNEQFF; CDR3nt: TGTGCCAGCAGCGAATGGAATATACAGGGGGGAAACAATGAGCAGTTCTTC
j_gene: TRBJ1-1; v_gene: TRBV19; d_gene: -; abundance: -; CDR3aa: CASSIRVNTEAFF; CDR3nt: TGTGCCAGTAGTATACGAGTGAACACTGAAGCTTTCTTT
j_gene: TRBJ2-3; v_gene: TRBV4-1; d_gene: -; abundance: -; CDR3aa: CASSLEGNPDTQYF; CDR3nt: TGCGCCAGCAGCCTCGAGGGAAACCCAGATACGCAGTATTTT
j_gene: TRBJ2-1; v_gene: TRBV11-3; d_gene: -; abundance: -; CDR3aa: CASNRPGLNNEQFF; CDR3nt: TGTGCCAGCAACCGTCCGGGACTCAACAATGAGCAGTTCTTC
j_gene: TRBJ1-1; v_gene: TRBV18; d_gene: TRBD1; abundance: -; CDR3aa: CASSPPHRGTEAFF; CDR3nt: TGTGCCAGCTCACCACCGCACAGGGGAACTGAAGCTTTCTTT
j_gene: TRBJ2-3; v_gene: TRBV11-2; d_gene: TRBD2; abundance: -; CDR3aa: CASSSGLAPDTQYF; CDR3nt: TGTGCCAGCAGCTCGGGACTAGCGCCAGATACGCAGTATTTT
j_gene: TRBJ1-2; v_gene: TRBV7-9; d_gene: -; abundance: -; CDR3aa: CASSLGSGEEGYTF; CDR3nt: TGTGCCAGCAGCTTAGGATCGGGGGAGGAAGGCTACACCTTC
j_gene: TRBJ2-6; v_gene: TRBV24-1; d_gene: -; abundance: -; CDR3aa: CATSDPGRGANVLTF; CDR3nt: TGTGCCACCAGTGACCCAGGGAGGGGGGCCAACGTCCTGACTTTC
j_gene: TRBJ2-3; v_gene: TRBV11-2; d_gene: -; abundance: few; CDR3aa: CASSQEGGEVDTQYF; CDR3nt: TGTGCCAGCAGTCAAGAGGGCGGGGAGGTAGATACGCAGTATTTT
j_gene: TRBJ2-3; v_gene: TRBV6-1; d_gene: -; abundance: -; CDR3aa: CASSAQGWSSTDTQYF; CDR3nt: TGTGCCAGCAGTGCCCAGGGGTGGTCTAGCACAGATACGCAGTATTTT
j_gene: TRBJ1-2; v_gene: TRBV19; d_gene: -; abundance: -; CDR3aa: CASKTQRGGNYGYTF; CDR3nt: TGTGCCAGTAAAACTCAAAGAGGCGGAAACTATGGCTACACCTTC
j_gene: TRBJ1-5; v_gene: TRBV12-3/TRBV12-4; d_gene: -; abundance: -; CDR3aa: CASSFGWGQPQHF; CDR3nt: TGTGCCAGCAGTTTTGGGTGGGGCCAGCCCCAGCATTTT
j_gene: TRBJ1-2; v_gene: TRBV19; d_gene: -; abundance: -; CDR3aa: CASSGQGSDYGYTF; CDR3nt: TGTGCCAGTAGTGGGCAGGGATCAGACTATGGCTACACCTTC
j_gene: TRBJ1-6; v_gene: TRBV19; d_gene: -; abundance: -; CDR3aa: CASSMYLEKSPLHF; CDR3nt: TGTGCCAGTAGTATGTATCTCGAGAAATCACCCCTCCACTTT
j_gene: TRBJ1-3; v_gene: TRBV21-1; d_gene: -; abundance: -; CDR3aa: CASQHPPEEDVGSPLSGNTIYF; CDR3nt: TGTGCCAGCCAGCACCCGCCAGAGGAAGACGTTGGTTCCCCTCTCTCTGGAAACACCATATATTTT
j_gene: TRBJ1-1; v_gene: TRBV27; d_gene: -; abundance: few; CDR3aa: CASSTTRETEAFF; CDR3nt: TGTGCCAGCAGTACGACGCGGGAGACTGAAGCTTTCTTT
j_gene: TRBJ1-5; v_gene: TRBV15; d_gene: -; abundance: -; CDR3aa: CATRESSGRNQPQHF; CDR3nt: TGTGCCACCAGGGAAAGTAGCGGTCGCAATCAGCCCCAGCATTTT
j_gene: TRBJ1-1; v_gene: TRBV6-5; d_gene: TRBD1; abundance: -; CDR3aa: CASFGTVNTEAFF; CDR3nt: TGTGCCAGCTTCGGGACAGTGAACACTGAAGCTTTCTTT
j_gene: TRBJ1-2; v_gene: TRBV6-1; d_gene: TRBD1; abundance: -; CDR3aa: CASSEATGGGSYGYTF; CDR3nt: TGTGCCAGCAGTGAAGCGACAGGGGGTGGTAGCTATGGCTACACCTTC
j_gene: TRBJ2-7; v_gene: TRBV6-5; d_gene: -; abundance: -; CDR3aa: CASRLGTYGEQYF; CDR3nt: TGTGCCAGCAGACTAGGGACTTACGGCGAGCAGTACTTC
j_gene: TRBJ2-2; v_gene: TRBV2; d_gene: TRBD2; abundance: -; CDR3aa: CARTGTSVSGELFF; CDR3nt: TGTGCCAGAACCGGGACTAGTGTATCCGGGGAGCTGTTTTTT
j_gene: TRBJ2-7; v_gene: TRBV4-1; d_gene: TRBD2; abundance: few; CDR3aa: CASSQDFTSGSTHEQYF; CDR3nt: TGCGCCAGCAGCCAAGATTTCACTAGCGGGAGCACCCACGAGCAGTACTTC
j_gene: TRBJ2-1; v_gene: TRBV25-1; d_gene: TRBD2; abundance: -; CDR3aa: CASSSGLAGYNEQFF; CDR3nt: TGTGCCAGCAGTTCCGGACTAGCGGGTTACAATGAGCAGTTCTTC
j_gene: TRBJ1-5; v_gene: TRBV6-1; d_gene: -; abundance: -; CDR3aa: CASSESGQQFRSNQPQHF; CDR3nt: TGTGCCAGCAGTGAATCCGGACAACAGTTTCGAAGCAATCAGCCCCAGCATTTT
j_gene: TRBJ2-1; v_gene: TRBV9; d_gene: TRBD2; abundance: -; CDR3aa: CASSIGTTHNEQFF; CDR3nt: TGTGCCAGCAGCATCGGGACTACGCACAATGAGCAGTTCTTC
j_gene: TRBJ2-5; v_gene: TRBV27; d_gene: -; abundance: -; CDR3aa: CASSSYLRRETQYF; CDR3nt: TGTGCCAGCAGTTCTTACCTCCGCCGGGAGACCCAGTACTTC